What follows are 22 T cell receptor beta chains derived from one specimen sequenced in a study of blood T cell repertoires in COVID-19. Profiled with immunoSEQ multiplex PCR; TCRdb holds only in-frame clones, not every one. Of about 180,000 clones in the sample, 80% to 90% were seen once. Sequencing input: peripheral blood. These receptors originate from a man between 65 and 79 years old with active or convalescent COVID-19.

The chain combines TRBV7-2 with TRBJ1-5; possibly TRBD1 for D (5 bases). Trimming shortened V by 1 base and J by 7 bases, and 11 bases separated the two germline ends. CDR1 is SGHTA, CDR2 FQGNSA, per germline. This CDR3 spans 14 amino acids. The CDR3 protein is CASSLVGGRQPQHF. The DNA for the CDR3 is TGTGCCAGCAGCTTAGTCGGGGGGAGGCAGCCCCAGCATTTT. The variable domain in full, with the rest retrieved from reference TRBV7-2 and TRBJ1-5, is GAGVSQSPSNKVTEKGKDVELRCDPISGHTALYWYRQSLGQGLEFLIYFQGNSAPDKSGLPSDRFSAERTGGSVSTLTIQRTQQEDSAVYLCASSLVGGRQPQHFGDGTRLSIL.

This clone was picked up one time. The chain is built from TRBV28 and TRBJ1-5; 9 nucleotides line up with TRBD1. CDR3 size: 14 residues. The germline CDR1 and CDR2 sequences are MDHEN and SYDVKM. V shed 7 bases, J shed 11 bases, and the junction held 12 bases outside the gene matches. CDR3 residues: CASIAGTGFAAQHF. CDR3 in DNA: TGTGCCAGCATTGCCGGGACAGGGTTCGCAGCCCAGCATTTT.

The chain has TRBV24-1 and TRBJ2-1, with 9 nucleotides matching TRBD2. The V gene end was trimmed by 6 bases and the J gene end by 7 bases; junction bases not matched to a gene: 9. There are 15 residues in the CDR3. The germline gives CDR1 KGHDR, CDR2 SFDVKD. CDR3 sequence reads: CATSRAGGLQNEQFF. CDR3 nucleotide sequence: TGTGCCACCAGTCGGGCGGGAGGGCTCCAGAATGAGCAGTTCTTC.

This clone showed up just once. The chain combines TRBV19 with TRBJ2-5, with TRBD2 matching over 11 bases. Germline V gene data show CDR1 as LNHDA and CDR2 as SQIVND (reference sequence). This CDR3 contains 15 residues. Trimming took 6 bases from V and 3 from J; bases not matched to a gene: 6. As DNA, the CDR3 is TGTGCCAGTAGGCTAGCGGGGGGCCGGGAAGAGACCCAGTACTTC. As protein: CASRLAGGREETQYF.

V is TRBV7-9 and J is TRBJ2-7; the D gene is possibly TRBD2 (6 bases). V gave up 10 bases and J gave up 5 bases, with 15 bases separating them. The CDR3 consists of 12 residues. CDR1 SEHNR and CDR2 FQNEAQ come from the germline V gene (reference sequence). CDR3 bases: TGTGCCATCAGTCCCGGGACTCACGAGCAGTACTTC. Translation: CAISPGTHEQYF.

V and J are TRBV6-6 and TRBJ1-1; TRBD1 matches 7 bases. Trimming removed 7 bases from V and 1 base from J; junction bases left unmatched: 6. Germline CDR1 reads MNHNY; CDR2 reads SVGAGI (reference sequence). This CDR3 has 14 residues. CDR3 sequence: CASTPDRSNTEAFF. For the CDR3, the DNA is TGTGCCAGCACCCCGGACAGGTCGAACACTGAAGCTTTCTTT.

The rearrangement joins TRBV28 to TRBJ2-4, with 8 positions matching TRBD1. This CDR3 region has 15 residues. V shed 5 bases, J shed 5 bases, and the junction held 8 bases outside the gene matches. Germline CDR1 MDHEN, CDR2 SYDVKM. CDR3 bases: TGTGCCAGCAGTACCCTCGACAGGGGCCAAAACATTCAGTACTTC. Protein: CASSTLDRGQNIQYF.

The rearrangement uses TRBV7-9 and TRBJ2-2; possible D gene TRBD1, 6 bases. Germline CDR1 SEHNR, CDR2 FQNEAQ (reference sequence). The ends were cut back, 6 bases at V and 2 bases at J, with 10 bases in the middle. CDR3 length equals 14 residues. The CDR3 loop reads CASSYRDNTGELFF. The CDR3 region has the DNA TGTGCCAGCAGTTACAGGGATAACACCGGGGAGCTGTTTTTT.

This chain joins TRBV12-3 or TRBV12-4 and TRBJ1-1, with unresolved D. CDR3 length equals 13 residues. The V end lost 7 bases, the J end lost 0 bases, and 9 bases lay between the germline ends. The CDR3 DNA follows: TGTGCCAGCAAGGCACAGATGAACACTGAAGCTTTCTTT. Translated, it gives CASKAQMNTEAFF.

The chain carries TRBV7-9 and TRBJ1-2, with 7 nucleotides matching TRBD1. The CDR3 is 15 residues long. Per germline, CDR1 SEHNR and CDR2 FQNEAQ (reference sequence). V lost 5 bases and J lost 4; bases outside the gene matches: 10. For the CDR3, the DNA is TGTGCCAGCAGCCCCCCCGGGACAGCAATCTATGGCTACACCTTC. This codes for CASSPPGTAIYGYTF.

V and J are TRBV9 and TRBJ2-5, with a possible D match to TRBD2 (5 bases). V was pared by 0 bases and J by 5 bases, with 11 bases between. Per germline, CDR1 SGDLS and CDR2 YYNGEE. There are 14 residues in the CDR3. For the CDR3, the DNA is TGTGCCAGCAGCGTAGGGGGAGTAGGGGAGACCCAGTACTTC. This translates into CASSVGGVGETQYF.

The genes are TRBV5-6 and TRBJ2-7, with unresolved D. The CDR3 has 11 residues. Deletions cut 2 bases from V and 5 bases from J, with 5 bases between. The germline V gene encodes CDR1 SGHDT and CDR2 YYEEEE. The DNA for the CDR3 is TGTGCCAGCAGCTTTCGGGACGAGCAGTACTTC. Translating it yields CASSFRDEQYF.

J is TRBJ1-5 and V is TRBV6-1; D call uncertain. Germline CDR1 and CDR2: MNHNS and SASEGT. The CDR3 covers 20 residues. V lost 2 bases to trimming and J lost 0 bases, with 23 bases between them. CDR3 in amino acids: CASSENMWGSGPYSNQPQHF. The CDR3 DNA reads TGTGCCAGCAGTGAAAATATGTGGGGAAGCGGGCCGTATAGCAATCAGCCCCAGCATTTT.

The rearrangement links TRBV11-2 to TRBJ1-1, with a tentative D call TRBD1 (6 bases). Trimming stripped 0 bases from V and 11 bases from J, with 16 bases between. Germline assignment: CDR1 SGHAT and CDR2 FQNNGV. This CDR3 has 14 residues. The chain's CDR3 is CASSLDRGKGGAFF. CDR3 sequence (DNA): TGTGCCAGCAGCTTAGACAGGGGAAAAGGTGGGGCTTTCTTT.

CDR3 sequence: CASSPRGESGNTIYF. Written as DNA, the CDR3 is TGTGCCAGCTCCCCTCGGGGGGAATCTGGAAACACCATATATTTT. V and J are TRBV18 and TRBJ1-3, with D perhaps TRBD1 (5 bases). Between the trimmed V and J ends, which lost 6 bases and 1 base, there was a span of 13 bases. From germline, CDR1 is KGHSH and CDR2 LQKENI. The CDR3 extends over 15 amino acids.

The rearrangement uses TRBV3-1 (or the pseudogene TRBV3-2) and TRBJ2-5, with D maybe TRBD2 (7 bases). CDR3 length equals 17 residues. CDR1 and CDR2 from the germline V gene are LGHDT and YNNKEL (reference sequence). With 0 bases removed from V and 3 bases from J, the gap between germline ends came to 17 bases. The DNA of the CDR3 is TGTGCCAGCAGCCAAGAAAGGCCCCGGGGGGCTAAAGAGACCCAGTACTTC. Protein: CASSQERPRGAKETQYF.

This chain links TRBV11-2 with TRBJ1-2; 8 bases agree with TRBD1. CDR1 is SGHAT, CDR2 FQNNGV, per germline. CDR3 length: 14 amino acids. V trimming: 3 bases; J trimming: 6 bases; junction bases outside the gene matches: 6. The CDR3, as DNA: TGTGCCAGCAGCTTCCGACAGGGGAGCGATGGCTACACCTTC. Protein product: CASSFRQGSDGYTF.

This chain links TRBV5-8 with TRBJ2-1, with 9 bases identical to TRBD2. V lost 0 bases, J lost 4 bases, and 8 bases stayed unmatched. The CDR3 runs 17 residues. The germline V gene encodes CDR1 SGHTS and CDR2 YDEGEE. Here the CDR3 reads CASSLVLAGVGYNEQFF. For the CDR3, the DNA is TGTGCCAGCAGCTTGGTATTAGCGGGAGTCGGGTACAATGAGCAGTTCTTC.

The sample holds one count of this clone. V usage is TRBV7-8 and J usage is TRBJ2-5; D is perhaps TRBD1 (6 bases). The CDR3 covers 15 residues. Germline-derived CDR1 and CDR2 are SGHVS and FQNEAQ. V lost 3 bases and J 5 bases, leaving 16 bases between the germline ends. Here the CDR3 DNA reads TGTGCCAGCAGCTTCCGGGGCAGGGGATGGGAGACCCAGTACTTC. Translating it yields CASSFRGRGWETQYF.

This clone occurred a few times. This rearrangement joins TRBV2 to TRBJ2-3; D gene ambiguous. Germline V gene lookup returns CDR1 SNHLY and CDR2 FYNNEI. V was cut by 7 bases and J by 5 bases, with 10 bases left in between. The CDR3 is 12 amino acids. The CDR3 DNA reads TGTGCCAGCATGAGGTCCAGAGATACGCAGTATTTT. This sequence encodes CASMRSRDTQYF.

This chain uses TRBV7-9 with TRBJ2-7; 11 bases align to TRBD1. CDR1 is SEHNR, CDR2 FQNEAQ, per germline (reference sequence). V lost 4 bases, J lost 3 bases, and 5 bases stayed unmatched. The CDR3 runs 15 residues. CDR3 in amino acids: CASSSGQGADYEQYF. The CDR3 DNA reads as TGTGCCAGCAGCTCAGGACAGGGGGCCGACTACGAGCAGTACTTC.

This sequence joins TRBV18 and TRBJ2-5, with 11 bases fitting TRBD1. Germline V gene lookup returns CDR1 KGHSH and CDR2 LQKENI. The CDR3 contains 16 residues. The J segment lost 5 bases and the V segment lost 3 bases, leaving 8 bases of the junction unmatched. Here the CDR3 reads CASSPPGTGGPETQYF. The CDR3 DNA sequence: TGTGCCAGCTCACCTCCCGGGACAGGGGGTCCGGAGACCCAGTACTTC.